The 16 T cell receptor beta chains given below trace back to one sample, sequenced in a study of T-cell reconstitution after alpha-beta-depleted transplantation in children (TCRdb year 2016). The treatment or condition label of this sample denotes: allogeneic hematopoietic cell transplantation with graft depleted of TCRalphabeta T cells and CD19 B cells. The protocol used for the library was PCR. TCRdb shows the sequencer as Illumina HiSeq 2500. Molecular barcoding was employed in the preparation of TCR libraries, with unique molecular identifiers being used to normalize TCRbeta repertoire quantification. TCRdb's own reprocessing of the public reads used fastp at Q25 and MiXCR and kept productive beta chains. Each entry is one CDR3 protein sequence, shown with its most common DNA and genes. For this sample the table gives around 580,000 distinct CDR3 sequences, of which more than 20% were detected only once. Together, the top ten hold 36% of the sample.

The specimen comprised PBMCs, sampled before TCRalphabeta/CD19-depleted stem cell transplant. The receptors were sampled from a boy younger than two with Wiskott-Aldrich syndrome, due to receive a stem cell transplant.

J is TRBJ2-1 and V is TRBV2; 11 bases map to TRBD2. CDR3 length: 16 amino acids. With V trimmed by 0 bases and J by 9 bases, 7 bases remained unmatched. Germline V gene sequence: CDR1 SNHLY, CDR2 FYNNEI. CDR3 sequence reads: CASSEAEGLAGGEQFF. Here the CDR3 DNA reads TGTGCCAGCAGTGAAGCAGAGGGGCTAGCGGGGGGTGAGCAGTTCTTC.

This clonotype was counted a few times. The rearrangement links TRBV2 to TRBJ1-5; 8 nucleotides align to TRBD1. CDR3 length equals 13 residues. Germline V gives CDR1 SNHLY, CDR2 FYNNEI. The V gene end was trimmed by 6 bases and the J gene end by 6 bases; junction bases not matched to a gene: 4. The CDR3 DNA reads as TGTGCCAGCAGAGACGGACAGGGTCAGCCCCAGCATTTT. This translates into CASRDGQGQPQHF.

Only a few counts were recorded for this clonotype. The gene calls are TRBV14 and TRBJ1-2; perhaps TRBD1 as D (5 bases). CDR3 length equals 14 residues. Germline loops: CDR1 SGHDN, CDR2 FVKESK. V gave up 4 bases and J gave up 3 bases, with 12 bases separating them. The CDR3 protein is CASSRRGGDYGYTF. DNA for the CDR3: TGTGCCAGCAGCCGCCGCGGGGGGGACTATGGCTACACCTTC.

The V and J genes are TRBV12-3 or TRBV12-4 and TRBJ1-1, with TRBD1 as a possible D gene (6 bases). The CDR3 runs to 13 residues. V was trimmed by 3 bases and J by 11 bases, leaving 16 bases between them. CDR3 nucleotide sequence: TGTGCCAGCAGTTTCAGTGCGGGGGCCGGTGCTTTCTTT. Its translation: CASSFSAGAGAFF.

This clonotype showed up just a few times. J is TRBJ1-2 and V is TRBV11-2, with no clear D. V lost 1 base and J 0 bases, leaving 9 bases between the germline ends. This CDR3 spans 15 amino acids. Germline loops: CDR1 SGHAT, CDR2 FQNNGV. The CDR3 nucleotides read TGTGCCAGCAGCTTAGTTAGGAGTTCTAACTATGGCTACACCTTC. It encodes CASSLVRSSNYGYTF.

The chain has TRBV2 and TRBJ2-1; D possibly corresponds to TRBD2 (5 bases). V was shortened by 6 bases and J by 7 bases, with 13 bases between the two germline ends. The CDR3 is 13 amino acids. CDR1 and CDR2 (germline): SNHLY, FYNNEI. CDR3: CASRIPEGNEQFF. The CDR3 coding sequence is TGTGCCAGCAGGATCCCAGAGGGTAATGAGCAGTTCTTC.

The chain is built from TRBV7-2 and TRBJ1-5, with D unclear. V lost 2 bases, J lost 2 bases, and 10 bases lay in between. CDR1 is SGHTA and CDR2 is FQGNSA in the germline V gene. The CDR3 has 15 residues. CDR3 DNA sequence: TGTGCCAGCAGCTTATACACTGGGGGCAATCAGCCCCAGCATTTT. This encodes CASSLYTGGNQPQHF.

V is TRBV12-3 or TRBV12-4 and J is TRBJ2-7, with D possibly matching TRBD1 (6 bases). V was pared by 3 bases and J by 3 bases, with 12 bases between. This CDR3 has 14 residues. The CDR3 region has the DNA TGTGCCAGCAGTTTTAAAGGGGGTAGCTACGAGCAGTACTTC. Translating gives CASSFKGGSYEQYF.

This clonotype was seen a few times. This rearrangement joins TRBV5-1 to TRBJ2-1; weak D call: TRBD2 (6 bases). Trimming left V 6 bases short and J 6 bases short, with 13 bases between. Germline CDR1 reads SGHRS; CDR2 reads YFSETQ. This CDR3 has 13 residues. The CDR3 nucleotides read TGCGCCAGCAAACGGGACTCCACCAATGAGCAGTTCTTC. This encodes CASKRDSTNEQFF.

This rearrangement joins TRBV19 to TRBJ2-5; TRBD2 matches at 9 bases. The CDR3 covers 18 residues. With V trimmed by 6 bases and J by 3 bases, 17 bases remained unmatched. Germline CDR1 LNHDA, CDR2 SQIVND (reference sequence). The CDR3 sequence is CASSWTGIRAGGKETQYF. The CDR3 nucleotides are TGTGCCAGTAGCTGGACCGGGATACGAGCGGGAGGAAAAGAGACCCAGTACTTC.

This clonotype showed up just a few times. The chain is built from TRBV6-5 and TRBJ1-4, with 10 bases fitting TRBD1. V was clipped by 1 base and J by 10 bases; unmatched bases: 9. This CDR3 region has 16 residues. From germline, CDR1 is MNHEY and CDR2 SVGAGI. The chain's CDR3 is CASSYLDRGLSGKLFF. The CDR3 region has the DNA TGTGCCAGCAGTTACTTGGACAGGGGGTTAAGCGGAAAACTGTTTTTT.

The gene calls are TRBV11-1 and TRBJ2-5; 7 bases are shared with TRBD1. The CDR3 contains 18 residues. Per the germline V gene, CDR1 is SGHAT and CDR2 is FQDESV (reference sequence). J gave up 3 bases and V 2 bases, and 15 bases lay outside the gene matches. In DNA form, the CDR3 reads TGTGCCAGCAGCTTAAAGTCGGGGTGGGACAGAAGAGAAGAGACCCAGTACTTC. This sequence encodes CASSLKSGWDRREETQYF.

The DNA of the CDR3 is TGCGCCAGCAGCCAACGTATAGCAGGACATTTCGGGAACATTCAGTACTTC. Its translation is CASSQRIAGHFGNIQYF. V usage is TRBV4-1 and J usage is TRBJ2-4; D may be TRBD1 (5 bases). Germline V gives CDR1 MGHRA, CDR2 YSYEKL. The CDR3 extends over 17 amino acids. The ends were cut back, 2 bases at V and 7 bases at J, with 21 bases in the middle.

The gene calls are TRBV12-3 or TRBV12-4 and TRBJ2-3; 12 positions match TRBD2. V was clipped by 1 base and J by 5 bases; unmatched bases: 1. This CDR3 comprises 15 residues. CDR3: CASSLGLAGEDTQYF. The CDR3, as DNA: TGTGCCAGCAGTTTAGGACTAGCGGGAGAAGATACGCAGTATTTT.

The rearrangement links TRBV2 to TRBJ1-5, with TRBD1 matching over 7 bases. Trimming took 5 bases from V and 9 from J; bases not matched to a gene: 13. CDR3 length equals 15 residues. Germline V gene sequence: CDR1 SNHLY, CDR2 FYNNEI. The CDR3, as DNA: TGTGCCAGCAGTCAAACGACAGGGCGAGGATCGCCCCAGCATTTT. Translating it yields CASSQTTGRGSPQHF.

The chain links TRBV12-3 or TRBV12-4 to TRBJ2-1; 13 positions agree with TRBD2. The CDR3 is 17 amino acids. V shed 4 bases, J shed 5 bases, and the junction held 8 bases outside the gene matches. CDR3 region: CASSSTLAGGPNNEQFF. As DNA, the CDR3 is TGTGCCAGCAGTTCCACACTAGCGGGAGGGCCGAACAATGAGCAGTTCTTC.